Listed below are T cell receptor beta chains from one sample, sequenced in a study of blood T cell repertoires in COVID-19. Profiled with immunoSEQ multiplex PCR; TCRdb holds only in-frame clones, not every one. The sample lists roughly 62,000 clones; around 87% were seen once. The sequenced material came from peripheral blood. The receptors here all came from a human donor with acute or convalescent COVID-19. The donor label of this sample is uncertain. CDR3s include the opening cysteine and the closing phenylalanine or tryptophan. Fields, in order: J gene, V gene, CDR3 length, CDR3 protein.

J: TRBJ2-3; V: TRBV5-1; length: 16; CDR3: CASSSTGTEITDTQYF
J: TRBJ2-5; V: TRBV5-1; length: 17; CDR3: CASSTRLAGAPEETQYF
J: TRBJ2-3; V: TRBV20-1; length: 14; CDR3: CSASGRESTDTQYF
J: TRBJ2-5; V: TRBV24-1; length: 15; CDR3: CATSEGQGFAKTQYF
J: TRBJ1-6; V: TRBV5-1; length: 14; CDR3: CASSLDPGGAPLHF
J: TRBJ1-2; V: TRBV5-1; length: 13; CDR3: CASSLPGIYGYTF
J: TRBJ2-3; V: TRBV19; length: 12; CDR3: CASRGGTDTQYF
J: TRBJ1-6; V: TRBV2; length: 14; CDR3: CASSGREGGSPLHF
J: TRBJ2-1; V: TRBV9; length: 15; CDR3: CASSVSSGYYNEQFF
J: TRBJ2-7; V: TRBV15; length: 13; CDR3: CATSRAASYEQYF
J: TRBJ2-7; V: TRBV19; length: 13; CDR3: CASSIELAYEQYF
J: TRBJ2-1; V: TRBV15; length: 16; CDR3: CATSRDFQGLGNEQFF
J: TRBJ1-2; V: TRBV7-9; length: 13; CDR3: CASSLGQGNGYTF
J: TRBJ1-6; V: TRBV18; length: 15; CDR3: CASSPETGSDSPLHF
J: TRBJ2-3; V: TRBV5-1; length: 18; CDR3: CASSFGTSGGASTDTQYF
J: TRBJ2-1; V: TRBV7-2; length: 19; CDR3: CASSPRGQGNGGRYNEQFF
J: TRBJ2-7; V: TRBV6-1; length: 13; CDR3: CASSELVSYEQYF
J: TRBJ1-1; V: TRBV7-9; length: 14; CDR3: CASSLSAGNTEAFF
J: TRBJ2-1; V: TRBV10-3; length: 16; CDR3: CAISGDRKSSYNEQFF
J: TRBJ1-5; V: TRBV5-6; length: 16; CDR3: CASSLGQSYSNQPQHF
J: TRBJ1-2; V: TRBV7-8; length: 13; CDR3: CASSPLRVYGYTF
J: TRBJ1-2; V: TRBV7-9; length: 13; CDR3: CASSLGAGLGYTF
J: TRBJ1-1; V: TRBV27; length: 14; CDR3: CASSHSPMNTEAFF
J: TRBJ1-1; V: TRBV7-8; length: 12; CDR3: CASSSRGAEAFF
J: TRBJ2-7; V: TRBV18; length: 16; CDR3: CASSPSRTSGVYEQYF
J: TRBJ1-2; V: TRBV3-1/TRBV3-2; length: 13; CDR3: CASSPTRAGGYTF
J: TRBJ2-3; V: TRBV4-2; length: 18; CDR3: CASSQEEEGLARTDTQYF
J: TRBJ1-4; V: TRBV13; length: 15; CDR3: CASSLARTRNEKLFF
J: TRBJ2-7; V: TRBV19; length: 15; CDR3: CASSPGGTGGVEQYF
J: TRBJ2-1; V: TRBV9; length: 16; CDR3: CASSPRLAGGYNEQFF
J: TRBJ1-4; V: TRBV29-1; length: 12; CDR3: CSVGRQGEKLFF
J: TRBJ2-5; V: TRBV24-1; length: 15; CDR3: CATSDPRGRVETQYF
J: TRBJ2-2; V: TRBV24-1; length: 17; CDR3: CATSDPRDAPNTGELFF
J: TRBJ2-5; V: TRBV18; length: 14; CDR3: CASSTAGVVETQYF
J: TRBJ2-1; V: TRBV6-2/TRBV6-3; length: 16; CDR3: CASSYSSLGRGDEQFF
J: TRBJ2-7; V: TRBV10-3; length: 15; CDR3: CAISGGTGGPYEQYF
J: TRBJ2-4; V: TRBV2; length: 13; CDR3: CASSQGETNIQYF